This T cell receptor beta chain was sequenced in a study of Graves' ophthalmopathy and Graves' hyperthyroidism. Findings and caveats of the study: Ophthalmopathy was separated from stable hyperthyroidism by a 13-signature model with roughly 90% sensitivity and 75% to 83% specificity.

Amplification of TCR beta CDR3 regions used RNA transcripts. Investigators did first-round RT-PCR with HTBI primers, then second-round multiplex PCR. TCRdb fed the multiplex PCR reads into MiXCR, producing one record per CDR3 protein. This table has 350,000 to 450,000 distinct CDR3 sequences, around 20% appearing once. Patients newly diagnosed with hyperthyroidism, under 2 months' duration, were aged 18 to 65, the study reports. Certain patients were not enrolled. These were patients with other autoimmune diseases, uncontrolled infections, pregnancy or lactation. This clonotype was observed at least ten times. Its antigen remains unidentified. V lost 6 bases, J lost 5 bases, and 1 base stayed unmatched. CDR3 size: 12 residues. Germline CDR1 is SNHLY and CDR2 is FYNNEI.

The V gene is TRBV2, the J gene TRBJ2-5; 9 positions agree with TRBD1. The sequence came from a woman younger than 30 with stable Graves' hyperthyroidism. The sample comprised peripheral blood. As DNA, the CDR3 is TGTGCCAGCAGAGACAGGGGGGAGACCCAGTACTTC. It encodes CASRDRGETQYF.